This paragraph covers one T cell receptor beta chain sequence. The V and J ends lost 2 bases and 0 bases respectively, with 10 bases between them. The V gene's germline CDR1 is LNHDA and CDR2 SQIVND (reference sequence). This CDR3 spans 15 amino acids. Here immunoSEQ multiplex PCR was the method, and the copy in TCRdb shows in-frame clones only, minus some. The table lists about 53,000 clones, approximately 90% of them singletons, with approximately 2.6% in the top ten. This sample stems from a study of blood T cell repertoires in COVID-19. Study at large: Collection of acute and convalescent COVID-19 samples took place in the United States, Italy and Spain.

The source material was peripheral blood. The V call is TRBV19, the J call TRBJ1-2; no firm D call. This TCR was recovered from a man aged 80 or over with acute or convalescent COVID-19. CDR3 residues: CASSIPVLANYGYTF. For the CDR3, the DNA is TGTGCCAGTAGTATACCGGTCCTAGCTAACTATGGCTACACCTTC.